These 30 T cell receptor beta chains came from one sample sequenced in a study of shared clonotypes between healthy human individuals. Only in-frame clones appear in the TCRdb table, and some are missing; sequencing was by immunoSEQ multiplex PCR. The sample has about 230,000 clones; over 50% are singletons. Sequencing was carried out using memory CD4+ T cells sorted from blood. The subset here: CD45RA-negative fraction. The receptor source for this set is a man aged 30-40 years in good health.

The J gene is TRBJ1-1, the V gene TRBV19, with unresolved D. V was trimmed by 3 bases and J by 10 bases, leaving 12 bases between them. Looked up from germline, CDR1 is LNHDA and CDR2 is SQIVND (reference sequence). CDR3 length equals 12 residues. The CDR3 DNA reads TGTGCCAGTAGTATGGGGTCGGTCGCAGCTTTCTTT. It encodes CASSMGSVAAFF. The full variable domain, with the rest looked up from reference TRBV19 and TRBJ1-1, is DGGITQSPKYLFRKEGQNVTLSCEQNLNHDAMYWYRQDPGQGLRLIYYSQIVNDFQKGDIAEGYSVSREKKESFPLTVTSAQKNPTAFYLCASSMGSVAAFFGQGTRLTVV.

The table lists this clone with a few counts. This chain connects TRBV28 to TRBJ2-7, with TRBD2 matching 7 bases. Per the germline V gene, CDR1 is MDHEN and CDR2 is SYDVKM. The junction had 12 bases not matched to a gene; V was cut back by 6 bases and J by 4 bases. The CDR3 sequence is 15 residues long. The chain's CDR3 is CASSAGTKKPYEQYF. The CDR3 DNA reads TGTGCCAGCAGCGCAGGGACTAAAAAACCGTACGAGCAGTACTTC.

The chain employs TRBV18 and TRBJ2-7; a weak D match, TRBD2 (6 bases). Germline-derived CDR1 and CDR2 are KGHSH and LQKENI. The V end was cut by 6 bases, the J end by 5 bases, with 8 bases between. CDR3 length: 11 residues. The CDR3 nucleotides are TGTGCCAGCTCTAGCGGAAACGAGCAGTACTTC. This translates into CASSSGNEQYF.

CDR3 sequence: CASSLMLAGSYNEQFF. The CDR3 coding sequence is TGTGCCAGCAGCTTAATGCTAGCGGGGTCCTACAATGAGCAGTTCTTC. V is TRBV7-9 and J is TRBJ2-1; 9 bases are a match to TRBD2. The V gene's germline CDR1 is SEHNR and CDR2 FQNEAQ (reference sequence). The V segment lost 2 bases and the J segment 1 base; nucleotides outside the gene matches: 3. The CDR3 covers 16 residues. The whole variable domain, remainder taken from reference TRBV7-9 and TRBJ2-1, is DTGVSQNPRHKITKRGQNVTFRCDPISEHNRLYWYRQTLGQGPEFLTYFQNEAQLEKSRLLSDRFSAERPKGSFSTLEIQRTEQGDSAMYLCASSLMLAGSYNEQFFGPGTRLTVL.

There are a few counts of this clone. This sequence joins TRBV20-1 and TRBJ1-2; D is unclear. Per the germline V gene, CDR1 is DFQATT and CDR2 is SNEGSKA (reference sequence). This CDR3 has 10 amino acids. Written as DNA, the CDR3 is TGCATCCCATGGTCCGCGGGCTACACCTTC. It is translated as CIPWSAGYTF.

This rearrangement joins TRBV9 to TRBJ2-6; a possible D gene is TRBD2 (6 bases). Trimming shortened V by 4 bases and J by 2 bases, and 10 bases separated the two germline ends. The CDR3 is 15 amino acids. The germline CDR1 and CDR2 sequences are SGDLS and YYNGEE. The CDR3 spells CASSTWGAGANVLTF. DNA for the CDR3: TGTGCCAGCAGCACCTGGGGGGCTGGGGCCAACGTCCTGACTTTC.

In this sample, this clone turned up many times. This CDR3 reads CASSQGTVSSEQYF. CDR3 sequence (DNA): TGTGCCAGCAGCCAAGGGACAGTTAGTTCCGAGCAGTACTTC. The chain couples TRBV14 to TRBJ2-7; weak D call: TRBD1 (6 bases). This CDR3 is 14 amino acids long. The V end was cut by 1 base, the J end by 6 bases, with 13 bases between. Germline V gene sequence: CDR1 SGHDN, CDR2 FVKESK.

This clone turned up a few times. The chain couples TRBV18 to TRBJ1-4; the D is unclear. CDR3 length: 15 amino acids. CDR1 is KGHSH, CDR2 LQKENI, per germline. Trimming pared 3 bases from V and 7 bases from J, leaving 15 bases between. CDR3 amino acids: CASSPDGGRSEKLFF. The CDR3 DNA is TGTGCCAGCTCACCCGACGGAGGGAGGAGTGAAAAACTGTTTTTT. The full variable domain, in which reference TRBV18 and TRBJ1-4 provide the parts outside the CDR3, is NAGVMQNPRHLVRRRGQEARLRCSPMKGHSHVYWYRQLPEEGLKFMVYLQKENIIDESGMPKERFSAEFPKEGPSILRIQQVVRGDSAAYFCASSPDGGRSEKLFFGSGTQLSVL.

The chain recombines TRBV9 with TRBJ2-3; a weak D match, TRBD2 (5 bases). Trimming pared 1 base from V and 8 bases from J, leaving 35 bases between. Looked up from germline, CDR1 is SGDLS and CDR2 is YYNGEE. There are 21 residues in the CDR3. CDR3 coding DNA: TGTGCCAGCAGCGTAAAAAGCAGAGGCCTTCCACAGACTACTCCTATACCTACGCAGTATTTT. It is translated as CASSVKSRGLPQTTPIPTQYF.

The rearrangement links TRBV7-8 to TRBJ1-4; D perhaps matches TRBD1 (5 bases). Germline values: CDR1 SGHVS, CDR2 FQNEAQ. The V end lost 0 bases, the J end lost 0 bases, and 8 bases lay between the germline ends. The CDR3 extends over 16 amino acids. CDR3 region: CASSLARGATNEKLFF. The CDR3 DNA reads TGTGCCAGCAGCTTAGCGAGGGGAGCAACTAATGAAAAACTGTTTTTT.

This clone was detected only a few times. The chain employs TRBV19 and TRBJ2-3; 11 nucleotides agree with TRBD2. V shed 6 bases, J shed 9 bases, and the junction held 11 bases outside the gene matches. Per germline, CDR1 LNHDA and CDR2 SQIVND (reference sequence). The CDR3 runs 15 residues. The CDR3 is CASSKTSGSLETQYF. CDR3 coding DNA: TGTGCCAGTAGCAAAACTAGCGGGAGCCTTGAGACGCAGTATTTT.

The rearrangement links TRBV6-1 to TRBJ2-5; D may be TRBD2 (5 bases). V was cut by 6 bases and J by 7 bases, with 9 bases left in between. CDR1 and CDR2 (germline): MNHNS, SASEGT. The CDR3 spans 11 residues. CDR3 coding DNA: TGTGCCAGCAGCCCGGGGAGGACCCAGTACTTC. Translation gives CASSPGRTQYF.

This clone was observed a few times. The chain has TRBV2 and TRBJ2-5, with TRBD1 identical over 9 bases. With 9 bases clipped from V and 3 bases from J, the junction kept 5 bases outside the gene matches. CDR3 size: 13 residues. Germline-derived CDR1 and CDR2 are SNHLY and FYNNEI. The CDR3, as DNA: TGTGCCAGTGCCACAGGGGGCGAAGAGACCCAGTACTTC. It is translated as CASATGGEETQYF. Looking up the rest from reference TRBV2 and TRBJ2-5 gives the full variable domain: EPEVTQTPSHQVTQMGQEVILRCVPISNHLYFYWYRQILGQKVEFLVSFYNNEISEKSEIFDDQFSVERPDGSNFTLKIRSTKLEDSAMYFCASATGGEETQYFGPGTRLLVL.

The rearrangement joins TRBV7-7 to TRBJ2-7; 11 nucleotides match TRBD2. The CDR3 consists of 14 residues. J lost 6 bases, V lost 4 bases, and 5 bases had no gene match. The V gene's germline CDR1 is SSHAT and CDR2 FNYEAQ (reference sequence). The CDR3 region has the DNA TGTGCCAGCAGCTCTGGACTAGCGGGCAGCGAGCAGTACTTC. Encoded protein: CASSSGLAGSEQYF. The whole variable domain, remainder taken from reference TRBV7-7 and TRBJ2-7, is GAGVSQSPRYKVTKRGQDVTLRCDPISSHATLYWYQQALGQGPEFLTYFNYEAQPDKSGLPSDRFSAERPEGSISTLTIQRTEQRDSAMYRCASSSGLAGSEQYFGPGTRLTVT.

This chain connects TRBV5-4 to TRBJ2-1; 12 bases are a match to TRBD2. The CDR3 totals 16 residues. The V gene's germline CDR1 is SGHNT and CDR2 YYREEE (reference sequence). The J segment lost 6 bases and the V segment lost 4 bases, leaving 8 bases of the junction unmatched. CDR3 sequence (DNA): TGTGCCAGCAGCGGCCGACTAGCGGGAGATATCAATGAGCAGTTCTTC. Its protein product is CASSGRLAGDINEQFF.

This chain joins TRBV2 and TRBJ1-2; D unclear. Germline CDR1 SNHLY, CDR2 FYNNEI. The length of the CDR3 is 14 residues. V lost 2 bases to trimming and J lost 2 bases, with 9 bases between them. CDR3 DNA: TGTGCCAGCAGTGAAAATCGGTCCAACTATGGCTACACCTTC. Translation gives CASSENRSNYGYTF.

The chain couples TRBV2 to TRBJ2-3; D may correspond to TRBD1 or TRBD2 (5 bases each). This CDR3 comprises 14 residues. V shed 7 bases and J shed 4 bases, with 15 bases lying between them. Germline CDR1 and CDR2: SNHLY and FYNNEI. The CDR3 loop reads CASKGPNGADTQYF. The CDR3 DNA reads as TGTGCCAGCAAGGGACCCAATGGCGCAGATACGCAGTATTTT.

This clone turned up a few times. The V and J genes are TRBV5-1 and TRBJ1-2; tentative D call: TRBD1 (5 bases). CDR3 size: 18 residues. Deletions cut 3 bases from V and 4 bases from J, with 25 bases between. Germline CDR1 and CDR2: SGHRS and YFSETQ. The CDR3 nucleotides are TGCGCCAGCAGCTCCCGTGCTCCGACAGAACTGAGAAGCTATGGCTACACCTTC. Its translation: CASSSRAPTELRSYGYTF.

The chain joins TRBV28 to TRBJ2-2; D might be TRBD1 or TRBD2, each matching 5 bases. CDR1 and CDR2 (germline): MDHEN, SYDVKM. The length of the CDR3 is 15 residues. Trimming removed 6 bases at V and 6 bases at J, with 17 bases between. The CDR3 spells CASSPGTSGAGELFF. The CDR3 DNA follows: TGTGCCAGCAGCCCCGGGACCTCCGGGGCCGGGGAGCTGTTTTTT.

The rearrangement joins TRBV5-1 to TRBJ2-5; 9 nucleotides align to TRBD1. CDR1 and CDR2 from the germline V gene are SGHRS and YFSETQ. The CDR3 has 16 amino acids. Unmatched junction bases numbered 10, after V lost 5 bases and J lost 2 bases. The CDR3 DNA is TGCGCCAGCAGTCAGGGGGGGACAGGGACACAAGAGACCCAGTACTTC. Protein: CASSQGGTGTQETQYF.

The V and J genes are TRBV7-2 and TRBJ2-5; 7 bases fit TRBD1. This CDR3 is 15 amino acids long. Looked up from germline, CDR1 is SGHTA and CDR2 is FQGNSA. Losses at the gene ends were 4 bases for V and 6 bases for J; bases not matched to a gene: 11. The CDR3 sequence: CASSSQVGGRQTQYF. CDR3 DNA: TGTGCCAGCAGCTCCCAAGTAGGGGGCCGACAGACCCAGTACTTC.

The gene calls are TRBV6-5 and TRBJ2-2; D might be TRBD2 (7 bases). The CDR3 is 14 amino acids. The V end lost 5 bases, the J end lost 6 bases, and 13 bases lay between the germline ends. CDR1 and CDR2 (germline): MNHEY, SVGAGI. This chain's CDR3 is CASSPQGGAGELFF. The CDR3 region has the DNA TGTGCCAGCAGTCCCCAAGGGGGGGCCGGGGAGCTGTTTTTT.

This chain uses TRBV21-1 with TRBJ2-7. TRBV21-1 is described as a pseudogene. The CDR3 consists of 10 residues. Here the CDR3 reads CASSKYEQYF. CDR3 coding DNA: TGTGCCAGCAGCAAGTACGAGCAGTACTTC.

Here the CDR3 DNA reads TGTGCCAGCAGTGACGTCCTCGAGACCAGATTCGGTGAAGCTTTCTTT. As protein: CASSDVLETRFGEAFF. This rearrangement joins TRBV2 to TRBJ1-1; no firm D call. The CDR3 has 16 residues. V was trimmed by 3 bases and J by 7 bases, leaving 21 bases between them. The V gene's germline CDR1 is SNHLY and CDR2 FYNNEI.

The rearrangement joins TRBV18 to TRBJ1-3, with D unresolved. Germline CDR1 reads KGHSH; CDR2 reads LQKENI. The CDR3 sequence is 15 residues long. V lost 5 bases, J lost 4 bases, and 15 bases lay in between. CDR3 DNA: TGTGCCAGCTCAGCCGGGCCGGGGATCGGAAACACCATATATTTT. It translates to CASSAGPGIGNTIYF.

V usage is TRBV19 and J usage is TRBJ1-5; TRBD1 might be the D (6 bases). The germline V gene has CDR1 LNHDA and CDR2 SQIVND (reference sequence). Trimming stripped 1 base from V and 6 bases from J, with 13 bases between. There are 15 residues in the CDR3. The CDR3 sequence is CASSIAGGIAQPQHF. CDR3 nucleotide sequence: TGTGCCAGTAGTATAGCTGGGGGCATAGCTCAGCCCCAGCATTTT.

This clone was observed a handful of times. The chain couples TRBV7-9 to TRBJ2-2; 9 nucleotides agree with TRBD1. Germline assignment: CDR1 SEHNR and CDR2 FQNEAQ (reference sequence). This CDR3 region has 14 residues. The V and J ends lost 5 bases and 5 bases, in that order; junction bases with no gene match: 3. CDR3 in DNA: TGTGCCAGCAGCGCGACAGGGGGAACCGGGGAGCTGTTTTTT. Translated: CASSATGGTGELFF.

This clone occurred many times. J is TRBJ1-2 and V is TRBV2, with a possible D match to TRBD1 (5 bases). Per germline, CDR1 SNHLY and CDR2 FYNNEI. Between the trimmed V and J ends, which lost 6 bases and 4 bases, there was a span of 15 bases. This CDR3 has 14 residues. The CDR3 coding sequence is TGTGCCAGCAGGGGCCCAGGGCCAGGCTATGGCTACACCTTC. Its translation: CASRGPGPGYGYTF.

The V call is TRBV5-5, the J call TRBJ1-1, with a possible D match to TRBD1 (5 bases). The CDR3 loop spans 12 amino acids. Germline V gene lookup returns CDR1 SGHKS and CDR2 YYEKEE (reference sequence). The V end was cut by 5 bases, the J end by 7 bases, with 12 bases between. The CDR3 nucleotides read TGTGCCAGCAGTCGAGCGACAGTTGAAGCTTTCTTT. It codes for CASSRATVEAFF.

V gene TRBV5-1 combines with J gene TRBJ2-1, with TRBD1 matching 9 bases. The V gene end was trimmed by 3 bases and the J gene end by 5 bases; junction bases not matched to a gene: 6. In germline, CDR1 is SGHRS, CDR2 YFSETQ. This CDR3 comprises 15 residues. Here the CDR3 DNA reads TGCGCCAGCAGCTCCGGGACAGGGTGGAACAATGAGCAGTTCTTC. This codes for CASSSGTGWNNEQFF.